The T cell receptor (beta chain) under discussion was sequenced for a study of cytomegalovirus exposure and HLA in healthy donors. Whole-study results and caveats: A later analysis linked a missense DCLRE1C variant to TCR beta V- and J-gene trimming.

Of note for this clone: As yet, its antigen is unknown.

A multiplex PCR was run with 60 Vbeta primers and 13 Jbeta primers. The table came from immunoSEQ multiplex PCR; TCRdb's copy has only in-frame clones and leaves some out. Of some 110,000 clones in the sample, approximately 70% were seen once. What was sequenced was PBMCs. The sequence came from a woman in her thirties in good health and CMV-seronegative.

The DNA of the CDR3 is TGTGCCAGCACTATCGGGGTCGGGACAGGGACCACCTACGAGCAGTACTTC. Protein sequence: CASTIGVGTGTTYEQYF. The gene calls are TRBV7-9 and TRBJ2-7, with TRBD1 identical over 9 bases. In germline, CDR1 is SEHNR, CDR2 FQNEAQ (reference sequence). CDR3 length: 17 amino acids. V dropped 7 bases and J dropped 2; count of bases not matched to a gene: 15.